The clone carrying this T cell receptor (beta chain) has more than one count but fewer than ten. The data stem from a study of cytomegalovirus exposure and HLA in healthy donors. Study background: The early release's HLA-typed donors yielded some 85 million unique TCRs.

V shed 4 bases and J 4 bases; nucleotides not matched to a gene: 2. Germline V lookup: CDR1 LNHDA, CDR2 SQIVND (reference sequence). The CDR3 has 14 amino acids. Amplification used 60 Vbeta primers and 13 Jbeta primers. Measured with immunoSEQ multiplex PCR; TCRdb has only the in-frame clones, and not every one. Here the sample spans about 150,000 clones, approximately 88% being singletons. The receptor was derived from a boy younger than 10 in good health and CMV-seronegative. The sample was PBMCs. The chain employs TRBV19 and TRBJ2-2; 8 bases match TRBD2. CDR3 loop: CASSSGGFTGELFF. The CDR3 bases are TGTGCCAGTAGTAGCGGGGGGTTCACCGGGGAGCTGTTTTTT. The entire variable domain, with the rest obtained from reference TRBV19 and TRBJ2-2, is as follows: DGGITQSPKYLFRKEGQNVTLSCEQNLNHDAMYWYRQDPGQGLRLIYYSQIVNDFQKGDIAEGYSVSREKKESFPLTVTSAQKNPTAFYLCASSSGGFTGELFFGEGSRLTVL.